The clone carrying this TCR beta chain was seen just once. What it recognizes is unknown. The PCR had 60 Vbeta and 13 Jbeta primers. The method was immunoSEQ multiplex PCR; TCRdb's version includes in-frame clones alone and lacks a portion of them. The table includes approximately 97,000 clones, over 60% detected once. The data were obtained in a study of cytomegalovirus exposure and HLA in healthy donors. The V gene end was trimmed by 5 bases and the J gene end by 7 bases; junction bases not matched to a gene: 8. CDR3 length equals 14 residues. Germline V CDR1 and CDR2: LNHNV, YYDKDF (reference sequence). General study points: In vitro confirmation showed three CMV-associated chains to be CMV antigen specific.

The gene calls are TRBV15 and TRBJ1-2, with 9 bases aligning to TRBD1. This clonotype was obtained from a male donor in good health and CMV-seropositive. The specimen was PBMCs. The CDR3 DNA reads TGTGCCACCAGCGTCACCGGGACAGGGTTTGGCTACACCTTC. Amino acid sequence: CATSVTGTGFGYTF.